The 21 T cell receptor beta chains in this list originate from one sample, sequenced in a study of T cell responses to AZD1222 COVID-19 vaccine. The protocol was immunoSEQ multiplex PCR, while the TCRdb copy is restricted to in-frame clones and leaves out a portion. The repertoire holds 150,000 to 200,000 clones, 85% to 95% seen once, with 1% to 1.5% in the top ten. The material sequenced was peripheral blood, taken on day 0 of AZD1222 vaccination. Receptors originate from an adult in good health.

The chain uses TRBV23-1 and TRBJ2-7; 9 bases map to TRBD1. TRBV23-1 belongs to the ORF category, with a function that is uncertain. J was trimmed by 2 bases and V by 0 bases; bases with no gene match: 8. There are 17 residues in the CDR3. CDR3 loop: CASSQSPKTGGPYEQYF. Written as DNA, the CDR3 is TGCGCCAGCAGTCAATCCCCCAAGACAGGGGGTCCCTACGAGCAGTACTTC.

The chain joins TRBV2 to TRBJ1-4, with D tentatively TRBD1 (5 bases). The V end was cut by 9 bases, the J end by 7 bases, with 15 bases between. CDR1 and CDR2 (germline): SNHLY, FYNNEI. The CDR3 is 13 residues long. Here the CDR3 DNA reads TGTGCCAGAGGGGACGGAAGAGGTGAAAAACTGTTTTTT. Encoded protein: CARGDGRGEKLFF.

The gene calls are TRBV7-9 and TRBJ1-2; no definite D call. V was clipped by 2 bases and J by 4 bases, with 20 bases between them. CDR1 is SEHNR and CDR2 is FQNEAQ in the germline V gene (reference sequence). This CDR3 spans 17 amino acids. CDR3 residues: CASSLPPTGRLGYGYTF. The CDR3 DNA reads as TGTGCCAGCAGCTTACCCCCCACGGGCCGACTTGGCTATGGCTACACCTTC.

The rearrangement joins TRBV24-1 to TRBJ1-5, with D unclear. CDR1 and CDR2 (germline): KGHDR, SFDVKD. This CDR3 has 19 amino acids. V lost 4 bases and J 5 bases, leaving 26 bases between the germline ends. The CDR3 loop is CATSDSPLAILGPHQPQHF. CDR3 DNA sequence: TGTGCCACCAGTGACAGCCCCCTCGCCATACTCGGCCCCCATCAGCCCCAGCATTTT.

The chain employs TRBV6-5 and TRBJ1-2; D may be TRBD1 (6 bases). The CDR3 is 14 amino acids. Per germline, CDR1 MNHEY and CDR2 SVGAGI. V was shortened by 6 bases and J by 8 bases, with 19 bases between the two germline ends. The CDR3 DNA reads TGTGCCAGCAGGGGGGGGGCAGGGTTGGAGGGCTACACCTTC. It translates to CASRGGAGLEGYTF.

V is TRBV19 and J is TRBJ1-5; D not resolved. The CDR3 is 16 amino acids. With 3 bases removed from V and 2 bases from J, the gap between germline ends came to 14 bases. CDR1 LNHDA and CDR2 SQIVND come from the germline V gene (reference sequence). CDR3 in amino acids: CASSISGNRGNQPQHF. Written as DNA, the CDR3 is TGTGCCAGTAGTATTTCGGGGAATAGGGGCAATCAGCCCCAGCATTTT.

CDR3 in DNA: TGTGCCAGCAGAATCGGACTCTCCTACGAGCAGTACTTC. Amino acids: CASRIGLSYEQYF. The chain is built from TRBV28 and TRBJ2-7, with D possibly being TRBD2 (5 bases). V dropped 6 bases and J dropped 0 bases, with 9 bases sitting between them. The CDR3 is 13 residues long. CDR1 and CDR2 (germline): MDHEN, SYDVKM.

The V gene is TRBV4-2, the J gene TRBJ1-3; D gene unclear. The CDR3 spans 15 residues. V gave up 0 bases and J gave up 4 bases, with 10 bases separating them. In germline, CDR1 is LGHNA, CDR2 YNFKEQ. The CDR3 region is CASSQDLRGGNTIYF. The CDR3, as DNA: TGTGCCAGCAGCCAAGATTTGCGTGGCGGAAACACCATATATTTT.

The rearrangement joins TRBV10-3 to TRBJ1-2; D ambiguous. CDR1 ENHRY and CDR2 SYGVKD come from the germline V gene. This CDR3 has 15 residues. V was clipped by 0 bases and J by 4 bases, with 12 bases between them. CDR3 amino acids: CAISESTGGSYGYTF. The CDR3, as DNA: TGTGCCATCAGTGAGTCGACGGGCGGCAGCTATGGCTACACCTTC.

The table lists this clone with a count of one. The chain employs TRBV10-3 and TRBJ2-5; D may match TRBD1 or TRBD2 (5 bases each). The germline V gene encodes CDR1 ENHRY and CDR2 SYGVKD. The length of the CDR3 is 15 residues. V lost 4 bases and J 1 base, leaving 13 bases between the germline ends. CDR3 amino acids: CAISGASGTQETQYF. The CDR3 DNA is TGTGCCATCAGTGGGGCGAGTGGGACCCAAGAGACCCAGTACTTC.

The chain employs TRBV21-1 and TRBJ1-2. TRBV21-1 is tagged as a pseudogene. The CDR3 contains 11 residues. This chain's CDR3 is CASRGFGGYTF. The CDR3 DNA reads as TGTGCCAGCAGGGGTTTCGGCGGCTACACCTTC.

The chain links TRBV3-1 (or the pseudogene TRBV3-2) to TRBJ2-5; no definite D call. Per germline, CDR1 LGHDT and CDR2 YNNKEL (reference sequence). This CDR3 region has 13 residues. V dropped 4 bases and J dropped 5 bases, with 11 bases sitting between them. In DNA, the CDR3 is TGTGCCAGCAGCCCCCTGTTCGGCGAGACCCAGTACTTC. Translation gives CASSPLFGETQYF.

The rearrangement uses TRBV7-8 and TRBJ1-5; 8 bases are a match to TRBD1. The V and J ends lost 5 bases and 2 bases, in that order; junction bases with no gene match: 5. This CDR3 spans 15 amino acids. In germline, CDR1 is SGHVS, CDR2 FQNEAQ. The CDR3 reads CASSPDRVRNQPQHF. The CDR3 region has the DNA TGTGCCAGCAGCCCGGACAGGGTACGCAATCAGCCCCAGCATTTT.

The chain carries TRBV3-1 (or the pseudogene TRBV3-2) and TRBJ1-2; D unclear. The V gene lost 5 bases and the J gene lost 4 bases, with 8 bases spanning the gap. Germline CDR1 and CDR2: LGHDT and YNNKEL (reference sequence). The CDR3 is 12 residues long. The CDR3 is CASSGGRYGYTF. In DNA form, the CDR3 reads TGTGCCAGCAGCGGAGGTCGCTATGGCTACACCTTC.

V is TRBV19 and J is TRBJ1-2, with 7 bases matching TRBD1. The trim removed 8 bases at V and 3 bases at J, leaving 9 bases unmatched. Looked up from germline, CDR1 is LNHDA and CDR2 is SQIVND (reference sequence). The length of the CDR3 is 14 residues. In nucleotides, the CDR3 is TGTGCCAGTGGATCTCCGGGACAGCACTATGGCTACACCTTC. This gives the protein CASGSPGQHYGYTF.

The chain carries TRBV7-3 and TRBJ1-2; D uncertain. Germline lookup yields CDR1 SGHTA and CDR2 FQGTGA. Trimming shortened V by 2 bases and J by 5 bases, and 9 bases separated the two germline ends. This CDR3 region has 13 residues. CDR3 amino acids: CASSLGAAYGYTF. The CDR3 DNA is TGTGCCAGCAGCTTAGGTGCGGCTTATGGCTACACCTTC.

This sequence joins TRBV15 and TRBJ1-5; D is uncertain. The CDR3 spans 14 residues. Germline CDR1 LNHNV, CDR2 YYDKDF (reference sequence). V shed 5 bases and J shed 6 bases, with 14 bases lying between them. The CDR3 DNA is TGTGCCACCAGCTCCGGGAGGGAAGGTCAGCCCCAGCATTTT. This gives the protein CATSSGREGQPQHF.

CDR3 sequence: CAISEWGLTDTQYF. The CDR3 nucleotides read TGTGCCATCAGTGAGTGGGGATTGACAGATACGCAGTATTTT. The J gene is TRBJ2-3, the V gene TRBV10-3, with D hard to call. The CDR3 runs 14 residues. Germline V gene sequence: CDR1 ENHRY, CDR2 SYGVKD. V was trimmed by 1 base and J by 3 bases, leaving 8 bases between them.

The chain employs TRBV7-9 and TRBJ1-2, with D tentatively TRBD1 (5 bases). This CDR3 region has 12 residues. V was trimmed by 5 bases and J by 6 bases, leaving 10 bases between them. Germline V lookup: CDR1 SEHNR, CDR2 FQNEAQ (reference sequence). The CDR3: CASSLTEDGYTF. In nucleotides, the CDR3 is TGTGCCAGCAGCCTGACAGAAGATGGCTACACCTTC.

This chain connects TRBV24-1 to TRBJ1-1; D is unclear. Germline CDR1 is KGHDR and CDR2 is SFDVKD. The CDR3 loop spans 14 amino acids. Trimming cost V 3 bases and J 0 bases, with 7 bases left between them. Here the CDR3 reads CATSDSHMNTEAFF. In nucleotides, the CDR3 is TGTGCCACCAGTGATAGCCATATGAACACTGAAGCTTTCTTT.

This clone was detected only once. The chain recombines TRBV19 with TRBJ1-4; D uncertain. Germline CDR1 LNHDA, CDR2 SQIVND (reference sequence). CDR3 length: 14 amino acids. V gave up 3 bases and J gave up 4 bases, with 9 bases separating them. CDR3 bases: TGTGCCAGTAGTATTGGACGGGATAATGAAAAACTGTTTTTT. Protein product: CASSIGRDNEKLFF. Combining the CDR3 with reference TRBV19 and TRBJ1-4 gives the whole variable domain DGGITQSPKYLFRKEGQNVTLSCEQNLNHDAMYWYRQDPGQGLRLIYYSQIVNDFQKGDIAEGYSVSREKKESFPLTVTSAQKNPTAFYLCASSIGRDNEKLFFGSGTQLSVL.